This entry concerns a single TCR beta chain. This CDR3 comprises 16 residues. This sample was included in a study of blood T cell repertoires in COVID-19. Sequencing used immunoSEQ multiplex PCR; TCRdb keeps in-frame clones, though not all of them. The sample has roughly 260,000 clones; about 87% are singletons. In terms of age and location, participants ranged from roughly 18 to 95 years and lived in about 25 US areas. Participants reported their clinical history, and cohort assignment relied on those reports. The chain joins TRBV21-1 to TRBJ1-5; no check of the table's D call, TRBD1, against the DNA was made. TRBV21-1 is tagged as a pseudogene. The sample comprised PBMCs or T cells enriched from blood (not recorded which). The clonotype originates from a woman in her thirties with acute COVID-19. CDR3 sequence (DNA): TGTGCCAGCAGCAAAGGGGGACAGGCAGTTAATCAGCCCCAGCATTTT. It specifies CASSKGGQAVNQPQHF.